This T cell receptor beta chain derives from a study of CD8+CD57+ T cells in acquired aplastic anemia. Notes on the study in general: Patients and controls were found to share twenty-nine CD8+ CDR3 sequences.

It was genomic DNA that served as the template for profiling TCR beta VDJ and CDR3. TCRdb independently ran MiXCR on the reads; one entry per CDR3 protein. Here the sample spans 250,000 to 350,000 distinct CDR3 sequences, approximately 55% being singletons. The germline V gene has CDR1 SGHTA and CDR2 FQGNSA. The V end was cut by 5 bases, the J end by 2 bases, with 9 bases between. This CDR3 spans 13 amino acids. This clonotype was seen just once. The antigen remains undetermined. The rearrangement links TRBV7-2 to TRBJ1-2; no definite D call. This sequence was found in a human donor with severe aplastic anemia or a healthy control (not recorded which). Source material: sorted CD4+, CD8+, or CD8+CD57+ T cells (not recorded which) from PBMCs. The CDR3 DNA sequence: TGTGCCAGCAGCCTAATCTTCAACTATGGCTACACCTTC. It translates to CASSLIFNYGYTF. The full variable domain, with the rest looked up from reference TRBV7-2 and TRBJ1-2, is GAGVSQSPSNKVTEKGKDVELRCDPISGHTALYWYRQSLGQGLEFLIYFQGNSAPDKSGLPSDRFSAERTGGSVSTLTIQRTQQEDSAVYLCASSLIFNYGYTFGSGTRLTVV.